Below, 13 T cell receptor beta chains from the same sample are listed, as sequenced in a study of T cells in Graves' hyperthyroidism and ophthalmopathy. RNA transcripts gave rise to amplified TCR beta CDR3 regions. HTBI primers were used for first-round RT-PCR of the TCR CDR3. TCRdb itself ran the multiplex PCR reads through MiXCR, one entry per CDR3 protein. Of 200,000 to 300,000 distinct CDR3 sequences listed, roughly 22% were seen once; the top ten hold roughly 32%. What was sequenced was blood. The source is a woman aged 35 to 49 with Graves' ophthalmopathy.

The chain joins TRBV30 to TRBJ2-5; D is unclear. V was clipped by 1 base and J by 4 bases, with 10 bases between them. The CDR3 is 13 amino acids. Germline-derived CDR1 and CDR2 are GTSNPN and SVGIG (reference sequence). CDR3 DNA: TGTGCCTGGAGTGCTAACCTCGGAGAGACCCAGTACTTC. Its protein product is CAWSANLGETQYF. Combining the CDR3 with reference TRBV30 and TRBJ2-5 gives the whole variable domain SQTIHQWPATLVQPVGSPLSLECTVEGTSNPNLYWYRQAAGRGLQLLFYSVGIGQISSEVPQNLSASRPQDRQFILSSKKLLLSDSGFYLCAWSANLGETQYFGPGTRLLVL.

Concerning this clonotype: This clone may be a read error of a much larger clone one base away. The chain is built from TRBV4-2 and TRBJ2-7; 8 bases are shared with TRBD1. Germline V gene lookup returns CDR1 LGHNA and CDR2 YNFKEQ. The CDR3 totals 17 residues. The DNA of the CDR3 is TGTGCCAGCATCCAAATCGGTACAGGGGGAACCCCCTACGAGCAGTACTTC. Its translation: CASIQIGTGGTPYEQYF.

At least ten counts were recorded for this clonotype. The V gene is TRBV28, the J gene TRBJ2-5; 9 positions agree with TRBD2. V shed 2 bases, J shed 4 bases, and the junction held 11 bases outside the gene matches. CDR3 length: 17 residues. From germline, CDR1 is MDHEN and CDR2 SYDVKM. In DNA, the CDR3 is TGTGCCAGCAGTTTACTCCCCCTTAGCGGGAGATCAGAGACCCAGTACTTC. Its translation is CASSLLPLSGRSETQYF.

V and J are TRBV28 and TRBJ2-6; D is possibly TRBD1 (5 bases). From germline, CDR1 is MDHEN and CDR2 SYDVKM. The CDR3 extends over 18 amino acids. Deletions cut 4 bases from V and 0 bases from J, with 16 bases between. This CDR3 is CASSSAQDGFSGANVLTF. CDR3 DNA: TGTGCCAGCAGTTCGGCACAGGACGGGTTCTCTGGGGCCAACGTCCTGACTTTC. Using reference TRBV28 and TRBJ2-6 for the parts outside the CDR3, the full variable domain is DVKVTQSSRYLVKRTGEKVFLECVQDMDHENMFWYRQDPGLGLRLIYFSYDVKMKEKGDIPEGYSVSREKKERFSLILESASTNQTSMYLCASSSAQDGFSGANVLTFGAGSRLTVL.

This clonotype showed up many times. This rearrangement joins TRBV7-3 to TRBJ2-5, with 9 bases lining up with TRBD2. This CDR3 spans 15 amino acids. Germline V CDR1 and CDR2: SGHTA, FQGTGA. The ends lost 4 bases at V and 2 bases at J; junction bases unmatched: 5. Here the CDR3 reads CASSSIAGAQETQYF. CDR3 DNA sequence: TGTGCCAGCAGCTCCATAGCGGGAGCGCAAGAGACCCAGTACTTC.

The sample holds many counts of this clonotype. This chain uses TRBV29-1 with TRBJ1-1; 8 bases are shared with TRBD1. The CDR3 spans 12 residues. CDR1 is SQVTM, CDR2 ANQGSEA, per germline. The V gene end was trimmed by 5 bases and the J gene end by 4 bases; junction bases not matched to a gene: 3. In DNA form, the CDR3 reads TGCAGCGTTTCAACAGGGGGCACTGAAGCTTTCTTT. Translation gives CSVSTGGTEAFF.

V and J are TRBV10-3 and TRBJ2-7; tentatively, D is TRBD2 (6 bases). Germline CDR1 and CDR2: ENHRY and SYGVKD. This CDR3 region has 14 residues. Trimming cost V 2 bases and J 3 bases, with 11 bases left between them. DNA for the CDR3: TGTGCCATCAGTGAGGGGGTTAGCGGCTACGAGCAGTACTTC. Its translation: CAISEGVSGYEQYF.

As DNA, the CDR3 is TGTGCCAGCAGAGAGGGGATCTCCGGGGAGCTGTTTTTT. Its protein product is CASREGISGELFF. The gene calls are TRBV6-1 and TRBJ2-2, with D tentatively TRBD1 or TRBD2 (5 bases each). The CDR3 loop spans 13 amino acids. The germline gives CDR1 MNHNS, CDR2 SASEGT. The V gene lost 6 bases and the J gene lost 6 bases, with 11 bases spanning the gap.

The V call is TRBV20-1, the J call TRBJ2-5, with TRBD2 matching over 9 bases. Germline CDR1 and CDR2: DFQATT and SNEGSKA (reference sequence). CDR3 length: 15 residues. V shed 2 bases and J 0 bases; nucleotides not matched to a gene: 4. The CDR3 reads CSARLAGYNQETQYF. The CDR3 region has the DNA TGCAGTGCTAGACTAGCGGGATATAACCAAGAGACCCAGTACTTC.

The sample holds many counts of this clonotype. The chain links TRBV6-2 or TRBV6-3 to TRBJ2-2; 11 bases are a match to TRBD2. The CDR3 has 19 amino acids. V shed 6 bases, J shed 3 bases, and the junction held 15 bases outside the gene matches. Per germline, CDR1 MNHEY and CDR2 SVGEGT. The CDR3, as DNA: TGTGCCAGCAGCTCCTACCTAACCCGGACTAGCGGGTACACCGGGGAGCTGTTTTTT. This gives the protein CASSSYLTRTSGYTGELFF.

The chain recombines TRBV19 with TRBJ1-2; D not certain. This CDR3 contains 15 residues. With 3 bases removed from V and 2 bases from J, the gap between germline ends came to 13 bases. CDR1 is LNHDA and CDR2 is SQIVND in the germline V gene (reference sequence). Written as DNA, the CDR3 is TGTGCCAGTAGTATGCGGAGCCAGCCGAACTATGGCTACACCTTC. It codes for CASSMRSQPNYGYTF.

V is TRBV28 and J is TRBJ2-7; no reliable D call. From germline, CDR1 is MDHEN and CDR2 SYDVKM. Trimming stripped 6 bases from V and 0 bases from J, with 12 bases between. The CDR3 has 14 residues. CDR3 sequence (DNA): TGTGCCAGCAGACTTAACCCGAGCTCCTACGAGCAGTACTTC. Encoded protein: CASRLNPSSYEQYF.

This clonotype was seen repeatedly, ten times or more. This sequence joins TRBV6-1 and TRBJ2-7; TRBD2 might be the D (5 bases). Trimming left V 2 bases short and J 4 bases short, with 27 bases between. This CDR3 has 19 residues. From germline, CDR1 is MNHNS and CDR2 SASEGT. The CDR3 loop reads CASSEIRPLRPGLSYEQYF. DNA of the CDR3: TGTGCCAGCAGTGAAATACGACCCCTCCGCCCTGGACTGTCGTACGAGCAGTACTTC.